This TCR beta chain was observed in a study of response to subunit inactivated influenza vaccine. The CDR3 runs to 13 residues. Between the trimmed V and J ends, which lost 1 base and 8 bases, there was a span of 8 bases. Germline values: CDR1 SGHAT, CDR2 FQNNGV. TCRdb ran MiXCR on the RT-PCR reads and lists one entry per CDR3 protein. The repertoire includes some 600,000 distinct CDR3 sequences, about 14% of them detected once, and 6.5% to 8% sits in the top ten. Source: PBMCs from blood, taken roughly 15 days before vaccination. This TCR came from a man aged 45 to 65 who received an inactivated influenza vaccine. This sequence joins TRBV11-2 and TRBJ2-2; D gene ambiguous. CDR3 DNA: TGTGCCAGCAGCTTAGTTTTTAAGGGGGAGCTGTTTTTT. It encodes CASSLVFKGELFF.